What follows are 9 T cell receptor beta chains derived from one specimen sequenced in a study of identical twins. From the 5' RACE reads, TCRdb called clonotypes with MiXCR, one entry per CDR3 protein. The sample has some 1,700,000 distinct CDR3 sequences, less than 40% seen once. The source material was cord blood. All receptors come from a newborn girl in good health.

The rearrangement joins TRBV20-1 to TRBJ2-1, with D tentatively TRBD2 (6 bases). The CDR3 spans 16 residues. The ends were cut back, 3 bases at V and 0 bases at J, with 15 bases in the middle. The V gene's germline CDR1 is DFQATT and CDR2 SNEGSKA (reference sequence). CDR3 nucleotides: TGCAGTGCTAGTCGTACTGGGGGGAGCTCCTACAATGAGCAGTTCTTC. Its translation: CSASRTGGSSYNEQFF.

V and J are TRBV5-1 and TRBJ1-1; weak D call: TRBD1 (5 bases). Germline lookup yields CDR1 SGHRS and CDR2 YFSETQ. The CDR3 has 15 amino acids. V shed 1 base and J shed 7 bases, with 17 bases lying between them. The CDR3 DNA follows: TGCGCCAGCAGCTTGTGCGCGACAGACTGCCTTGAAGCTTTCTTT. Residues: CASSLCATDCLEAFF.

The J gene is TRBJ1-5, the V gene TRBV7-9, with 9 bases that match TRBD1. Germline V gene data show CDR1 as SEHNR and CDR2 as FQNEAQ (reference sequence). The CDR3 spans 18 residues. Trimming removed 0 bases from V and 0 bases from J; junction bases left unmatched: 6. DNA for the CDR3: TGTGCCAGCAGCTTAGCCCGGTTGGGACAGGGTAGCAATCAGCCCCAGCATTTT. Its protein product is CASSLARLGQGSNQPQHF.

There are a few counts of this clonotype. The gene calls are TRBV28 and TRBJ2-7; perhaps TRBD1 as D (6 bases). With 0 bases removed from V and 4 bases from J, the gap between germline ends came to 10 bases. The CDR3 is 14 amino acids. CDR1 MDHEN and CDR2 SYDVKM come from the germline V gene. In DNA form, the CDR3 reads TGTGCCAGCAGTTTATGGGACAGCGCTTACGAGCAGTACTTC. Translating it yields CASSLWDSAYEQYF. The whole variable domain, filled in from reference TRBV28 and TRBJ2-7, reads DVKVTQSSRYLVKRTGEKVFLECVQDMDHENMFWYRQDPGLGLRLIYFSYDVKMKEKGDIPEGYSVSREKKERFSLILESASTNQTSMYLCASSLWDSAYEQYFGPGTRLTVT.

This CDR3 is CASSPGDINSPLHF. The DNA of the CDR3 is TGTGCCAGCAGCCCCGGGGATATTAATTCACCCCTCCACTTT. V gene TRBV7-2 combines with J gene TRBJ1-6; D uncertain. This CDR3 is built from 14 residues. V was pared by 5 bases and J by 6 bases, with 11 bases between. Germline values: CDR1 SGHTA, CDR2 FQGNSA.

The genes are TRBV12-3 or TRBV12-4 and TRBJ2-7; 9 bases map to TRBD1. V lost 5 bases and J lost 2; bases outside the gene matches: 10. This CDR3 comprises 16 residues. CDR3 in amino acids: CASSINRGPFPYEQYF. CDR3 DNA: TGTGCCAGCAGTATAAACAGGGGGCCCTTTCCCTACGAGCAGTACTTC.

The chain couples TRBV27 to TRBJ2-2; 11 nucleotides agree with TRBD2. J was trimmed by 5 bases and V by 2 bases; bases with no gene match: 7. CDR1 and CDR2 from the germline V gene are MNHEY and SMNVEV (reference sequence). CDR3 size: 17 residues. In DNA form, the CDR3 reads TGTGCCAGCAGTTTAACCTTAGCGGGAGGGCGGACCGGGGAGCTGTTTTTT. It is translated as CASSLTLAGGRTGELFF.

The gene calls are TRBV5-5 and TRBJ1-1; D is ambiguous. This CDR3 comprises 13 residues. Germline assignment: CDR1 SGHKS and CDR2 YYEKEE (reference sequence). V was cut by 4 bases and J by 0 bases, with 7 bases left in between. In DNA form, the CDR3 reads TGTGCCAGCAGCATTCTAATGAACACTGAAGCTTTCTTT. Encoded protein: CASSILMNTEAFF.

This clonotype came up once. The CDR3 loop is CSALGLAGGSYNEQFF. The DNA for the CDR3 is TGCAGTGCCCTGGGACTAGCGGGGGGTTCCTACAATGAGCAGTTCTTC. The rearrangement joins TRBV20-1 to TRBJ2-1; 15 bases agree with TRBD2. This CDR3 has 16 amino acids. Trimming at V came to 6 bases and at J to 1 base, leaving 4 bases not matched to a gene. The V gene's germline CDR1 is DFQATT and CDR2 SNEGSKA (reference sequence).